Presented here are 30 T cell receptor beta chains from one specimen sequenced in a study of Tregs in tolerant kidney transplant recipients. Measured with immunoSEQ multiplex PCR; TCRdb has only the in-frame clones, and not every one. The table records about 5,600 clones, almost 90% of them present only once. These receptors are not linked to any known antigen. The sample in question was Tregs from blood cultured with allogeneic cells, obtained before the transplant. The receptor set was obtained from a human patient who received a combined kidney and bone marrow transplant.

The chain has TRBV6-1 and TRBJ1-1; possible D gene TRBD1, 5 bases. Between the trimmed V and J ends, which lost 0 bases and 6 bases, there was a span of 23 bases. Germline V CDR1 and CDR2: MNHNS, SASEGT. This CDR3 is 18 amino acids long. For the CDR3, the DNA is TGTGCCAGCAGTGAAGCGCCTTTTGGGCGGGGCCCCGGGGCTGAAGCTTTCTTT. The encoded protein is CASSEAPFGRGPGAEAFF.

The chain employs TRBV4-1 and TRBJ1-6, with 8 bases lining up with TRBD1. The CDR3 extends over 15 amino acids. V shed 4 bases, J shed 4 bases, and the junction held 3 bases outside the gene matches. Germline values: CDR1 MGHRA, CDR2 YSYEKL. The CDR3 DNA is TGCGCCAGCAGCCTGACAGGGGCTTATAATTCACCCCTCCACTTT. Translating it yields CASSLTGAYNSPLHF.

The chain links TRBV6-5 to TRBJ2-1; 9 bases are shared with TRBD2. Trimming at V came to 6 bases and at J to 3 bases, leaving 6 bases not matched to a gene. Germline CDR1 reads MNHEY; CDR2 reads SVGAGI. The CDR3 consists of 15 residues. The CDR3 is CASRALAGLYNEQFF. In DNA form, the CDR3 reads TGTGCCAGCAGGGCACTAGCGGGCCTCTACAATGAGCAGTTCTTC.

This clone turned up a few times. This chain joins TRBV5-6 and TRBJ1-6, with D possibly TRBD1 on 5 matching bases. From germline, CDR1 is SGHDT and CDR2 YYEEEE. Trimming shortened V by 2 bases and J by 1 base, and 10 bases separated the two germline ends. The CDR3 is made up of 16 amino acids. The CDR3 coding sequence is TGTGCCAGCAGCTTTACAGGTGGTTCCTATAATTCACCCCTCCACTTT. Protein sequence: CASSFTGGSYNSPLHF.

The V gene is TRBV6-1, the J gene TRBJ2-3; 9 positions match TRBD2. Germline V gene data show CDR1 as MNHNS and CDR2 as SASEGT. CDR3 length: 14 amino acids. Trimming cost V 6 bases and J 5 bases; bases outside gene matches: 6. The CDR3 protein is CASSAGLAKDTQYF. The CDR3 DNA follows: TGTGCCAGCAGCGCCGGACTAGCGAAAGATACGCAGTATTTT.

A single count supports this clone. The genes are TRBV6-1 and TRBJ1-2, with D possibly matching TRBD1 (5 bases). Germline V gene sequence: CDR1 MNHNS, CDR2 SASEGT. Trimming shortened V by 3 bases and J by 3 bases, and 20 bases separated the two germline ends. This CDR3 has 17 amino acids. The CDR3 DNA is TGTGCCAGCAGTGAGGGGTCTCGGGCAGGGATCGACTATGGCTACACCTTC. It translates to CASSEGSRAGIDYGYTF.

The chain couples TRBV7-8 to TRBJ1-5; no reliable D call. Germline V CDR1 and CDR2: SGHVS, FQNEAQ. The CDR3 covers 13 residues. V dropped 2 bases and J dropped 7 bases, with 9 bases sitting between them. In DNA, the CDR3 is TGTGCCAGCAGCTTACGACAAGGCCAGCCCCAGCATTTT. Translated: CASSLRQGQPQHF.

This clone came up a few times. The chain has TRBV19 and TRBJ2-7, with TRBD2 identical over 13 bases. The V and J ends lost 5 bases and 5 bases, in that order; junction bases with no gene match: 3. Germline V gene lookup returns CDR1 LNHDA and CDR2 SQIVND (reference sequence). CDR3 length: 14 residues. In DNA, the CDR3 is TGTGCCAGTAGTGTGGGACTAGCGGGAAACGAGCAGTACTTC. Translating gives CASSVGLAGNEQYF. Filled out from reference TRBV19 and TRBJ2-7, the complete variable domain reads DGGITQSPKYLFRKEGQNVTLSCEQNLNHDAMYWYRQDPGQGLRLIYYSQIVNDFQKGDIAEGYSVSREKKESFPLTVTSAQKNPTAFYLCASSVGLAGNEQYFGPGTRLTVT.

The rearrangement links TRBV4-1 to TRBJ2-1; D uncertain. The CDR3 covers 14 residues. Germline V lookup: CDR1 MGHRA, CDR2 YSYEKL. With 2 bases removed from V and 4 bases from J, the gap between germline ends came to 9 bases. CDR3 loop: CASSQPDRYNEQFF. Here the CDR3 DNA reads TGCGCCAGCAGCCAACCGGACCGATACAATGAGCAGTTCTTC.

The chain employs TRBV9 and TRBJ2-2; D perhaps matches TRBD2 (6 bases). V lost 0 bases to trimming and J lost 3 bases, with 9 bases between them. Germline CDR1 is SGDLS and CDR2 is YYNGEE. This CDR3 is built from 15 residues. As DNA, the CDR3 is TGTGCCAGCAGCGTAGGAGCGGGCGACACCGGGGAGCTGTTTTTT. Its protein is CASSVGAGDTGELFF.

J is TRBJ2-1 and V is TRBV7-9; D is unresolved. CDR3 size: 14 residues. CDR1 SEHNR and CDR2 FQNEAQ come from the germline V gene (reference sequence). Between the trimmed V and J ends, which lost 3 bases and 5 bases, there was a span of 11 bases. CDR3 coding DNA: TGTGCCAGCAGCTTGGCGGTCCAGGACAATGAGCAGTTCTTC. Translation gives CASSLAVQDNEQFF.

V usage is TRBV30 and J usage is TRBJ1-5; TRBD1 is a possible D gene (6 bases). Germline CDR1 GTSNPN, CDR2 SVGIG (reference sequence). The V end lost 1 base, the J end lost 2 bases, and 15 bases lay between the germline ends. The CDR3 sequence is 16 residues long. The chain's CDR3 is CAWSAIGGGGNQPQHF. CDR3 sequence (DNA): TGTGCCTGGAGTGCGATCGGGGGGGGCGGCAATCAGCCCCAGCATTTT.

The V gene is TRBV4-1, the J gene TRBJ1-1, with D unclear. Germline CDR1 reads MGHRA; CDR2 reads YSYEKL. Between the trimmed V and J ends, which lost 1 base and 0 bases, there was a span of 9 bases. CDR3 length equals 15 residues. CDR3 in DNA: TGCGCCAGCAGCCAAGCCCTAATTATGAACACTGAAGCTTTCTTT. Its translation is CASSQALIMNTEAFF.

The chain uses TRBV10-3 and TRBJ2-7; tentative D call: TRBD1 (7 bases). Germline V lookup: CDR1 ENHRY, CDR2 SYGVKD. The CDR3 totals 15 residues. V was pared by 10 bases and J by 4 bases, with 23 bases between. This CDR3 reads CATEGGEGAVYEQYF. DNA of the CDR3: TGTGCCACCGAGGGGGGCGAGGGGGCGGTGTACGAGCAGTACTTC.

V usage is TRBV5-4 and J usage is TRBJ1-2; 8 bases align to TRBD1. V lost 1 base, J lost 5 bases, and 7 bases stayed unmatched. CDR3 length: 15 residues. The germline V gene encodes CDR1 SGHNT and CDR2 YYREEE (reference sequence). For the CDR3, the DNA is TGTGCCAGCAGCTTGTTGACAGGGGTCCGGTATGGCTACACCTTC. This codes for CASSLLTGVRYGYTF.

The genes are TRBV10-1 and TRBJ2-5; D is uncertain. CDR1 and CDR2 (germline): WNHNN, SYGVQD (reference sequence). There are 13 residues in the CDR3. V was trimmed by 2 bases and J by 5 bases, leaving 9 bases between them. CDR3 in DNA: TGCGCCAGCAGTGAGCGAGCCCTGGAGACCCAGTACTTC. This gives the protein CASSERALETQYF.

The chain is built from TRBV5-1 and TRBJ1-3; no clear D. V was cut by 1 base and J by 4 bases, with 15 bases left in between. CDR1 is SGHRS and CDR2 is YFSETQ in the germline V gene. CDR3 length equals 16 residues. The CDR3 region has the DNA TGCGCCAGCAGCTTGTATGAGCCGAGAACGGGAAACACCATATATTTT. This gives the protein CASSLYEPRTGNTIYF.

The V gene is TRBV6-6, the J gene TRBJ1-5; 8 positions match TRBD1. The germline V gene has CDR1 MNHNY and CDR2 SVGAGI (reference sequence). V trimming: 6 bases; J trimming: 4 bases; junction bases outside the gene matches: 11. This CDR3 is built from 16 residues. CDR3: CASSPIDRGLNQPQHF. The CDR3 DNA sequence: TGTGCCAGCAGCCCAATCGACAGGGGATTGAATCAGCCCCAGCATTTT.

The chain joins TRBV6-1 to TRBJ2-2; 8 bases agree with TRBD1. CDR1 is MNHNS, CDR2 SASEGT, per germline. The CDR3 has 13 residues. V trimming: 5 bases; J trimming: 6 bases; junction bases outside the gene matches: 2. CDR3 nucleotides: TGTGCCAGCAGTCCGACAGGGGCCGGGGAGCTGTTTTTT. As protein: CASSPTGAGELFF.

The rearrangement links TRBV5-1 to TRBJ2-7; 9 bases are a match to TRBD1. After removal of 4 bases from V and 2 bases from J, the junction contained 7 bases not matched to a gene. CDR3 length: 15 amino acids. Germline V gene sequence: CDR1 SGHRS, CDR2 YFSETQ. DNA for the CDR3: TGCGCCAGCAGCCCTCCGGGACAGGGAACCTACGAGCAGTACTTC. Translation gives CASSPPGQGTYEQYF.

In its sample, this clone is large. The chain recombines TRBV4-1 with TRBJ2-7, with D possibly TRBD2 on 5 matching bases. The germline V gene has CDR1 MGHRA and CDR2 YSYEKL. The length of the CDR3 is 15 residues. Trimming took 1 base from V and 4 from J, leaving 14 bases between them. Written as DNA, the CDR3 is TGCGCCAGCAGCCAAGCCCCGGGGTCGGGGTACGAGCAGTACTTC. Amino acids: CASSQAPGSGYEQYF.

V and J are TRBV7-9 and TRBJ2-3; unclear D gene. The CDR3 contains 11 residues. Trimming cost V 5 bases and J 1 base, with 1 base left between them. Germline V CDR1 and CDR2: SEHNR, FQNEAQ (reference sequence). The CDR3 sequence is CASSRTDTQYF. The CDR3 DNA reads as TGTGCCAGCAGCCGCACAGATACGCAGTATTTT. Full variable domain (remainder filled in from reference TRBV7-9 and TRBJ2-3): DTGVSQNPRHKITKRGQNVTFRCDPISEHNRLYWYRQTLGQGPEFLTYFQNEAQLEKSRLLSDRFSAERPKGSFSTLEIQRTEQGDSAMYLCASSRTDTQYFGPGTRLTVL.

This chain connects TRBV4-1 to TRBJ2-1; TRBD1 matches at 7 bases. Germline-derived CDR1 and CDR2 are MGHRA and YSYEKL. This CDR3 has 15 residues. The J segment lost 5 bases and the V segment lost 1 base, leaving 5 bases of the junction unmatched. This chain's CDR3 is CASSQGDRVNNEQFF. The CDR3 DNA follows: TGCGCCAGCAGCCAAGGAGACAGGGTCAACAATGAGCAGTTCTTC.

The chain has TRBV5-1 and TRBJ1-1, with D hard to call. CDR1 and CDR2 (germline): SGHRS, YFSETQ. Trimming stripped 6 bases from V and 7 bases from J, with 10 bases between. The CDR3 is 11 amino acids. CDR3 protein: CASIGRFEAFF. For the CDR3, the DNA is TGCGCCAGCATTGGACGGTTTGAAGCTTTCTTT.

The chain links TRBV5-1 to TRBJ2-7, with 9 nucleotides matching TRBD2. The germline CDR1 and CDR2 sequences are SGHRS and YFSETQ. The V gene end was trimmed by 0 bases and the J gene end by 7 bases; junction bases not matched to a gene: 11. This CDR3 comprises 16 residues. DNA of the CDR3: TGCGCCAGCAGCTTGGGCTTCCTGGCGGGGGGGCAAGAGCAGTACTTC. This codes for CASSLGFLAGGQEQYF.

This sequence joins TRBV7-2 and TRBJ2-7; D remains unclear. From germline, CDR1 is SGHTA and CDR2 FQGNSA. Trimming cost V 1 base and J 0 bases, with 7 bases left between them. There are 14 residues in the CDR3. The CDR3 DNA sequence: TGTGCCAGCAGCTTAGGACCTACCTCCTACGAGCAGTACTTC. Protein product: CASSLGPTSYEQYF. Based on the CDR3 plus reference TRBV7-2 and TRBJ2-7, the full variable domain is GAGVSQSPSNKVTEKGKDVELRCDPISGHTALYWYRQSLGQGLEFLIYFQGNSAPDKSGLPSDRFSAERTGGSVSTLTIQRTQQEDSAVYLCASSLGPTSYEQYFGPGTRLTVT.

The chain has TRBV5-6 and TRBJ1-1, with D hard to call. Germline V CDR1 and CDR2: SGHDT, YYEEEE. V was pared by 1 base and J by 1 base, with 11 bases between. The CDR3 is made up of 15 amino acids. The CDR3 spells CASSLYETSNTEAFF. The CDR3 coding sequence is TGTGCCAGCAGCTTGTACGAAACCTCGAACACTGAAGCTTTCTTT.

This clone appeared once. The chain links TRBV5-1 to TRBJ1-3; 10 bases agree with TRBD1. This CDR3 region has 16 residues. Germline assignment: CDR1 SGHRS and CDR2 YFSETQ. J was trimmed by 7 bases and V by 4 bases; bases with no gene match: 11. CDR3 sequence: CASSPDGTGVGNTIYF. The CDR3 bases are TGCGCCAGCAGCCCGGACGGGACAGGGGTTGGGAACACCATATATTTT.

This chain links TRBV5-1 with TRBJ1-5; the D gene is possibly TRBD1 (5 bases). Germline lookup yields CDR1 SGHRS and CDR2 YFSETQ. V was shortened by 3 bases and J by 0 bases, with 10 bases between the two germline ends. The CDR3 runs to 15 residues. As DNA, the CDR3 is TGCGCCAGCAGCTGGGGCGAAAATAGCAATCAGCCCCAGCATTTT. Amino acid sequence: CASSWGENSNQPQHF. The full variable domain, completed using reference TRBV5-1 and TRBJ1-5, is KAGVTQTPRYLIKTRGQQVTLSCSPISGHRSVSWYQQTPGQGLQFLFEYFSETQRNKGNFPGRFSGRQFSNSRSEMNVSTLELGDSALYLCASSWGENSNQPQHFGDGTRLSIL.

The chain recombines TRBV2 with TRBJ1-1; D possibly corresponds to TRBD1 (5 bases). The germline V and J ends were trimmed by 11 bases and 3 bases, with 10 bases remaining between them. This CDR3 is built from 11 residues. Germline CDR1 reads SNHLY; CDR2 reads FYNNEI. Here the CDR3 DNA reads TGTGCCCATGGGGGGGACACTGAAGCTTTCTTT. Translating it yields CAHGGDTEAFF.